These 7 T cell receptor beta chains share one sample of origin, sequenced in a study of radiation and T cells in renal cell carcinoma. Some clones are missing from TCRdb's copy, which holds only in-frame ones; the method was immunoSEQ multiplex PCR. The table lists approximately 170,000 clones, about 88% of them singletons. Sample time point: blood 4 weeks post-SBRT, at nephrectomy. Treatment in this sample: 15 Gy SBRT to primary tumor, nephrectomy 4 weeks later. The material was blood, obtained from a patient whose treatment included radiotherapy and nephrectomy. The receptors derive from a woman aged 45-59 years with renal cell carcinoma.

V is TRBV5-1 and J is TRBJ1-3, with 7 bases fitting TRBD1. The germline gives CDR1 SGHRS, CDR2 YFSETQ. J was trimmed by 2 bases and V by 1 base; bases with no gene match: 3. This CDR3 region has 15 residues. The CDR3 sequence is CASSLSGQPGNTIYF. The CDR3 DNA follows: TGCGCCAGCAGCTTGTCGGGACAGCCTGGAAACACCATATATTTT.

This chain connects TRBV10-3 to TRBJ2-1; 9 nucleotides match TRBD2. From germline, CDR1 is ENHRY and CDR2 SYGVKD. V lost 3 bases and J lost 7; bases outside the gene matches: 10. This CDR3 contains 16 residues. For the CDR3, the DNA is TGTGCCATCAGTGAAGGACTAGCGTCCGGAAGGAATGAGCAGTTCTTC. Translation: CAISEGLASGRNEQFF.

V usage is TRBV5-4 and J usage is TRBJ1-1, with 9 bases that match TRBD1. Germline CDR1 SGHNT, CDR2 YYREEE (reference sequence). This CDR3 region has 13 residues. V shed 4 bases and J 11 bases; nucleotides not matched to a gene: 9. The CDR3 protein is CASSHPDRGGAFF. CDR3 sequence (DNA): TGTGCCAGCAGCCACCCAGACAGGGGGGGCGCTTTCTTT.

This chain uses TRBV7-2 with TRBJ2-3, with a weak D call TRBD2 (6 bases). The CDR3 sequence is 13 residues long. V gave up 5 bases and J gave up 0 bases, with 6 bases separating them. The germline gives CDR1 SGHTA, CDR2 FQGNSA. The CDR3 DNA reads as TGTGCCAGCAGCCGGGGGAGCACAGATACGCAGTATTTT. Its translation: CASSRGSTDTQYF.

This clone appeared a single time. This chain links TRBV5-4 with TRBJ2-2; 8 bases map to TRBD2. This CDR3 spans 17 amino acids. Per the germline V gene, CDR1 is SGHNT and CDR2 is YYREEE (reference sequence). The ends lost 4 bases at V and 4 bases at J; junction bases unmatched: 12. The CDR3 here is CASSPGPGGDGTGELFF. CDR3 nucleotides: TGTGCCAGCAGCCCGGGACCGGGAGGGGATGGCACCGGGGAGCTGTTTTTT.

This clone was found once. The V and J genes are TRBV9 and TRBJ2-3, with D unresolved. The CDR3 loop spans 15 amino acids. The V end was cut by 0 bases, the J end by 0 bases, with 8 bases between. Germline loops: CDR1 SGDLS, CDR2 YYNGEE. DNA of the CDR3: TGTGCCAGCAGCGTAGACTGGTCTAGCACAGATACGCAGTATTTT. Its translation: CASSVDWSSTDTQYF. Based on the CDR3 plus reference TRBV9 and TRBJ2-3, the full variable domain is DSGVTQTPKHLITATGQRVTLRCSPRSGDLSVYWYQQSLDQGLQFLIQYYNGEERAKGNILERFSAQQFPDLHSELNLSSLELGDSALYFCASSVDWSSTDTQYFGPGTRLTVL.

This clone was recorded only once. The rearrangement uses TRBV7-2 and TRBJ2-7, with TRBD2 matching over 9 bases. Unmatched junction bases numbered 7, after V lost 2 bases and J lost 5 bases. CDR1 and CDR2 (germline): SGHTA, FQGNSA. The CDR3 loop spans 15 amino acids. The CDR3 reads CASSLRAGGQNEQYF. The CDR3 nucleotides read TGTGCCAGCAGCTTACGCGCGGGGGGGCAGAACGAGCAGTACTTC.